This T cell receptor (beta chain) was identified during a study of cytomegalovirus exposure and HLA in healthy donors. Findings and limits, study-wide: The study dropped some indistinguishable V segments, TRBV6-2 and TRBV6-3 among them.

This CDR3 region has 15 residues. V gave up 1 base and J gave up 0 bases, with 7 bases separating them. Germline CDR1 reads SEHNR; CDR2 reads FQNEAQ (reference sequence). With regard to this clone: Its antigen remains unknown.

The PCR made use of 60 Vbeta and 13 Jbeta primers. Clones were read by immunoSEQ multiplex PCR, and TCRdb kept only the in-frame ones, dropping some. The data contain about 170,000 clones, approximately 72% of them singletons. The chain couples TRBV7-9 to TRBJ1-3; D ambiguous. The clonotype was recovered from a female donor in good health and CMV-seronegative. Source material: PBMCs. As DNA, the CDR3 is TGTGCCAGCAGCTTAGGCGGGAGCTCTGGAAACACCATATATTTT. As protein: CASSLGGSSGNTIYF.